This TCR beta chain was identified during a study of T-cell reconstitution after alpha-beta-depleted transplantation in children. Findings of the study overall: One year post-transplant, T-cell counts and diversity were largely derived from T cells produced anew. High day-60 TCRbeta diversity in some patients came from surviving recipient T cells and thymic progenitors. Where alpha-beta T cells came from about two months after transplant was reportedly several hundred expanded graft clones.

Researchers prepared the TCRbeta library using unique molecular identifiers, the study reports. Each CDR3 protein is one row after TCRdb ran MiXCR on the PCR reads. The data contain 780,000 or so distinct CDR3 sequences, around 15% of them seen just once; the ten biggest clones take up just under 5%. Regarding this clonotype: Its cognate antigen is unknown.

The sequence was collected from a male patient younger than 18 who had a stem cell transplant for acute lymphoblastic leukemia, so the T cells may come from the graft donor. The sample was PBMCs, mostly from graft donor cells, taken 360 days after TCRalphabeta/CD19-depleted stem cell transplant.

The DNA for the CDR3 is TGTGCCAGCAGTTTCCATACTAGCGGGAGCGGGACCGGGGAGCTGTTTTTT. It is translated as CASSFHTSGSGTGELFF. The chain carries TRBV27 and TRBJ2-2; the match to TRBD2 covers 11 bases. The CDR3 length is 17 residues. In germline, CDR1 is MNHEY, CDR2 SMNVEV (reference sequence). V shed 3 bases and J 5 bases; nucleotides not matched to a gene: 8.